These 10 T cell receptor beta chains originate from one sample sequenced in a study of T cell repertoires in cytomegalovirus infection. Each CDR3 protein gets one entry after TCRdb re-called the reads with MiXCR. The sample yields roughly 140,000 distinct CDR3 sequences, about a quarter seen once. The sample was PBMCs. These TCRs come from a human donor in good health (CMV status not recorded). Some clones in this sample may be carry-over from other donors' samples.

The V call is TRBV20-1, the J call TRBJ2-3; D perhaps matches TRBD2 (5 bases). Germline-derived CDR1 and CDR2 are DFQATT and SNEGSKA (reference sequence). The CDR3 runs to 14 residues. The V gene lost 0 bases and the J gene lost 3 bases, with 10 bases spanning the gap. The CDR3 nucleotides are TGCAGTGCTAGAGACCCATCGGGAACAGATACGCAGTATTTT. This codes for CSARDPSGTDTQYF.

This sequence joins TRBV7-9 and TRBJ1-1; D remains ambiguous. Between the trimmed V and J ends, which lost 3 bases and 11 bases, there was a span of 22 bases. CDR3 length: 15 residues. Germline loops: CDR1 SEHNR, CDR2 FQNEAQ (reference sequence). The CDR3 region is CASSFQRMGIRDAFF. Written as DNA, the CDR3 is TGTGCCAGCAGCTTTCAAAGGATGGGAATTCGGGATGCTTTCTTT.

The chain links TRBV20-1 to TRBJ1-5, with 7 bases lining up with TRBD1. Trimming cost V 6 bases and J 3 bases; bases outside gene matches: 5. Germline CDR1 and CDR2: DFQATT and SNEGSKA (reference sequence). The CDR3 runs 13 residues. The CDR3 sequence: CSADRFLNQPQHF. The CDR3 DNA follows: TGCAGTGCGGACAGGTTTCTCAATCAGCCCCAGCATTTT.

The chain couples TRBV4-1 to TRBJ2-7, with 8 bases that match TRBD1. CDR1 is MGHRA, CDR2 YSYEKL, per germline. This CDR3 region has 16 residues. The V and J ends lost 0 bases and 6 bases, in that order; junction bases with no gene match: 10. As DNA, the CDR3 is TGCGCCAGCAGCCAAGACCGGGACAGGTCCCCCTCCGAGCAGTACTTC. Translated, it gives CASSQDRDRSPSEQYF.

This clonotype was detected a few times. V and J are TRBV4-3 and TRBJ2-2; the D gene could be TRBD1 or TRBD2 (5 bases each). The CDR3 consists of 17 residues. Trimming removed 0 bases at V and 4 bases at J, with 15 bases between. Germline CDR1 LGHNA, CDR2 YSLEER. This CDR3 is CASSQDAAGTSTGELFF. In DNA form, the CDR3 reads TGCGCCAGCAGCCAAGATGCCGCCGGGACCTCCACCGGGGAGCTGTTTTTT.

In its sample, this clonotype was seen many times. Here the CDR3 DNA reads TGTGCCAGCAGCTTAGCGGTGGGTCCGGGAACTGAAGCTTTCTTT. Translating it yields CASSLAVGPGTEAFF. The rearrangement uses TRBV7-9 and TRBJ1-1; D call uncertain. V lost 0 bases to trimming and J lost 5 bases, with 13 bases between them. There are 15 residues in the CDR3. Germline V lookup: CDR1 SEHNR, CDR2 FQNEAQ (reference sequence).

This clonotype has a count of ten or more. The chain employs TRBV7-2 and TRBJ2-2; D is perhaps TRBD1 or TRBD2 (5 bases each). CDR1 SGHTA and CDR2 FQGNSA come from the germline V gene. This CDR3 has 16 amino acids. V lost 4 bases, J lost 0 bases, and 12 bases lay in between. The CDR3 loop reads CASSSPGPPNTGELFF. The CDR3 nucleotides read TGTGCCAGCAGCTCTCCGGGACCCCCGAACACCGGGGAGCTGTTTTTT. Based on the CDR3 plus reference TRBV7-2 and TRBJ2-2, the full variable domain is GAGVSQSPSNKVTEKGKDVELRCDPISGHTALYWYRQSLGQGLEFLIYFQGNSAPDKSGLPSDRFSAERTGGSVSTLTIQRTQQEDSAVYLCASSSPGPPNTGELFFGEGSRLTVL.

This clonotype was found many times. V gene TRBV7-2 combines with J gene TRBJ2-5; D not certain. The germline V gene encodes CDR1 SGHTA and CDR2 FQGNSA. With 2 bases removed from V and 5 bases from J, the gap between germline ends came to 6 bases. The CDR3 covers 12 residues. In DNA, the CDR3 is TGTGCCAGCAGCTTATTCTGGGAGACCCAGTACTTC. Its protein is CASSLFWETQYF.

The rearrangement joins TRBV19 to TRBJ2-1; D gene unclear. The germline gives CDR1 LNHDA, CDR2 SQIVND (reference sequence). The CDR3 consists of 12 residues. V was shortened by 0 bases and J by 6 bases, with 3 bases between the two germline ends. Here the CDR3 reads CASSIDLNEQFF. The CDR3 DNA sequence: TGTGCCAGTAGTATAGACCTCAATGAGCAGTTCTTC.

The chain links TRBV20-1 to TRBJ1-5, with D uncertain. This CDR3 contains 13 residues. The V end lost 3 bases, the J end lost 5 bases, and 11 bases lay between the germline ends. The germline gives CDR1 DFQATT, CDR2 SNEGSKA (reference sequence). The CDR3 region has the DNA TGCAGTGCTAGTCGGGAGCCAGATCAGCCCCAGCATTTT. As protein: CSASREPDQPQHF.